The 8 T cell receptor beta chains presented below share a single source sample, sequenced in a study of T cells after yellow fever vaccination. TCRdb reprocessed the 5' RACE reads with MiXCR, giving one entry per CDR3 protein. The data contain approximately 150,000 distinct CDR3 sequences, about 6% of them singletons. This sample comprised CD4+ T cells sorted from PBMCs, obtained on the day of the first yellow fever vaccination. These receptors were collected from a man between 18 and 29 years old who received the YFV17D yellow fever vaccine.

J is TRBJ2-1 and V is TRBV12-3 or TRBV12-4, with 16 bases fitting TRBD2. V was clipped by 6 bases and J by 0 bases; unmatched bases: 2. The CDR3 totals 17 residues. Written as DNA, the CDR3 is TGTGCCAGCAGGGGACTAGCGGGGGGGCACTCCTACAATGAGCAGTTCTTC. Its protein is CASRGLAGGHSYNEQFF.

This clonotype occurred a few times. The J gene is TRBJ2-7, the V gene TRBV29-1; weak D call: TRBD1 (5 bases). V lost 5 bases to trimming and J lost 3 bases, with 17 bases between them. Germline CDR1 reads SQVTM; CDR2 reads ANQGSEA. The CDR3 is 14 residues long. The CDR3, as DNA: TGCAGCGTTAGGTCCAGGGAAGGCGGCTACGAGCAGTACTTC. It is translated as CSVRSREGGYEQYF.

This clonotype was picked up many times. This CDR3 reads CASSGDRVGGETQYF. The DNA for the CDR3 is TGTGCCAGCAGCGGAGACAGGGTAGGAGGAGAGACCCAGTACTTC. The gene calls are TRBV2 and TRBJ2-5; TRBD1 agrees at 7 bases. Germline lookup yields CDR1 SNHLY and CDR2 FYNNEI. CDR3 length equals 15 residues. V dropped 6 bases and J dropped 4; count of bases not matched to a gene: 11.

This clonotype was detected ten times or more. This chain connects TRBV24-1 to TRBJ2-3; TRBD2 agrees at 7 bases. V dropped 4 bases and J dropped 0; count of bases not matched to a gene: 9. Germline CDR1 is KGHDR and CDR2 is SFDVKD. CDR3 length equals 17 residues. Written as DNA, the CDR3 is TGTGCCACCAGTGACCCGGGGGGACTATCTAGCACAGATACGCAGTATTTT. This translates into CATSDPGGLSSTDTQYF.

There are a few counts of this clonotype. This chain links TRBV30 with TRBJ2-7, with D perhaps matching TRBD1 or TRBD2 (5 bases each). The CDR3 has 14 amino acids. V gave up 0 bases and J gave up 7 bases, with 16 bases separating them. Germline loops: CDR1 GTSNPN, CDR2 SVGIG (reference sequence). As DNA, the CDR3 is TGTGCCTGGAGTGTGAAATGGGGGTCTGAAGAGCAGTACTTC. This encodes CAWSVKWGSEEQYF.

This clonotype was observed a few times. J is TRBJ2-3 and V is TRBV5-1, with TRBD2 matching over 13 bases. The length of the CDR3 is 17 residues. J gave up 1 base and V 5 bases, and 7 bases lay outside the gene matches. Germline CDR1 is SGHRS and CDR2 is YFSETQ. The CDR3 is CASRPHGTSGGTDTQYF. CDR3 coding DNA: TGCGCCAGCAGGCCTCACGGGACTAGCGGGGGCACAGATACGCAGTATTTT.

This chain uses TRBV19 with TRBJ1-1, with a possible D match to TRBD1 (5 bases). CDR1 and CDR2 from the germline V gene are LNHDA and SQIVND (reference sequence). With 0 bases removed from V and 1 base from J, the gap between germline ends came to 12 bases. CDR3 length: 16 amino acids. CDR3 in DNA: TGTGCCAGTAGTATAGACGGGGCGTGGGCGAACACTGAAGCTTTCTTT. It is translated as CASSIDGAWANTEAFF.

The sample holds a few counts of this clonotype. This chain uses TRBV10-3 with TRBJ1-1; D is possibly TRBD1 (6 bases). Germline CDR1 ENHRY, CDR2 SYGVKD. CDR3 size: 15 residues. V was trimmed by 3 bases and J by 3 bases, leaving 14 bases between them. The CDR3 protein is CAISDIGGRDTEAFF. The CDR3 DNA reads TGTGCCATCAGTGATATCGGGGGGCGCGACACTGAAGCTTTCTTT.